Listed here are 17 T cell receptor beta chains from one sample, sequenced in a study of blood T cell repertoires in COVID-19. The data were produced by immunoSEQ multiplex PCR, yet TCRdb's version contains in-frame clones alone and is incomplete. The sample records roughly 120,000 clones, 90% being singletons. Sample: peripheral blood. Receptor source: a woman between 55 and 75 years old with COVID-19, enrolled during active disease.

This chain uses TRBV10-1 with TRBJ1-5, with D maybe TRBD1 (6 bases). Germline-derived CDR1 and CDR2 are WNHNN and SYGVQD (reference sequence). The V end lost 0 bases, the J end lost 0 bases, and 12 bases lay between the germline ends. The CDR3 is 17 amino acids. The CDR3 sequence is CASSESGGSVSNQPQHF. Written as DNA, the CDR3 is TGCGCCAGCAGTGAGTCAGGGGGAAGTGTTAGCAATCAGCCCCAGCATTTT.

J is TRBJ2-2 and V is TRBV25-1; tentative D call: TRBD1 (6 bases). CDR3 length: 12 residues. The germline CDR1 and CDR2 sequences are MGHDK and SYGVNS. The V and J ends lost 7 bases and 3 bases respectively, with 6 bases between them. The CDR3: CASKGDTGELFF. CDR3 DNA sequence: TGTGCCAGCAAGGGGGACACCGGGGAGCTGTTTTTT.

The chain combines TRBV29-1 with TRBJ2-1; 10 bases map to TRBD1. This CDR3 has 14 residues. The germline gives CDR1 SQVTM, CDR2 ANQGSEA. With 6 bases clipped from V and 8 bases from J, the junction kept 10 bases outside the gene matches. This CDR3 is CSVAPGQGIDEQFF. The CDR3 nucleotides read TGCAGCGTCGCGCCGGGACAGGGGATCGATGAGCAGTTCTTC.

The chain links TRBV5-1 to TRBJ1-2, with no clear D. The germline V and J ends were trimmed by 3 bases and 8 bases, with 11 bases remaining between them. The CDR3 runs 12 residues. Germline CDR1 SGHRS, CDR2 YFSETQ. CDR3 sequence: CASSSRQGGYTF. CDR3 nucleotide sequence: TGCGCCAGCAGCTCAAGACAAGGCGGCTACACCTTC.

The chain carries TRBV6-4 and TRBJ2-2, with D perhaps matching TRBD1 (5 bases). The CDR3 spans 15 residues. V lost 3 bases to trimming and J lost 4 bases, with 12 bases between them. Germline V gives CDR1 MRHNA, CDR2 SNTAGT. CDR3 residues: CASSERGGSTGELFF. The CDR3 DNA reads TGTGCCAGCAGTGAAAGGGGCGGTAGCACCGGGGAGCTGTTTTTT.

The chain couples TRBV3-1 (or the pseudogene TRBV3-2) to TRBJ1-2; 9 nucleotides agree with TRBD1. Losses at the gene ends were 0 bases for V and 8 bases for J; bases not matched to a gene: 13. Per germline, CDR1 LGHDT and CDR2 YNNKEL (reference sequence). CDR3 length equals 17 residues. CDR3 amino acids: CASSQEGEDRGDGGYTF. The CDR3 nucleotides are TGTGCCAGCAGCCAAGAGGGAGAAGACAGGGGGGATGGAGGCTACACCTTC.

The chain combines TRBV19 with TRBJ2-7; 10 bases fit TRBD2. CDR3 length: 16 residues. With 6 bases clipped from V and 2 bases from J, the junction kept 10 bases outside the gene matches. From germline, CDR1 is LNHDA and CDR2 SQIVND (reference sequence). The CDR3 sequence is CASRASGGPSAYEQYF. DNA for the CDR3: TGTGCCAGTAGGGCTAGCGGGGGCCCTAGTGCCTACGAGCAGTACTTC.

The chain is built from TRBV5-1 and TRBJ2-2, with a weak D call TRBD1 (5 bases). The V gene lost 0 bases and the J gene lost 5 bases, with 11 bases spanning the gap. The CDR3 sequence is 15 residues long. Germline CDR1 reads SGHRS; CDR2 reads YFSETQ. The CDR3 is CASSLVGKGTGELFF. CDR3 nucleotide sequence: TGCGCCAGCAGCTTGGTAGGGAAGGGGACCGGGGAGCTGTTTTTT.

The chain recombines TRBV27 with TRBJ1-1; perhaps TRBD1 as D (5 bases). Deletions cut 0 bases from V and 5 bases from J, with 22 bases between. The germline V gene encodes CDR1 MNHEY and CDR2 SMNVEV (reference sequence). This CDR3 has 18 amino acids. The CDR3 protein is CASSLSNLRFGGGTEAFF. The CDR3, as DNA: TGTGCCAGCAGTTTATCGAATTTACGTTTTGGGGGGGGGACTGAAGCTTTCTTT.

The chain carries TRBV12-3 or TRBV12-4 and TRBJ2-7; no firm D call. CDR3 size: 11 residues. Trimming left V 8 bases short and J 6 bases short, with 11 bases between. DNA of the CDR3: TGTGCCAGCTCCCCCGGTCGCGAGCAGTACTTC. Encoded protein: CASSPGREQYF.

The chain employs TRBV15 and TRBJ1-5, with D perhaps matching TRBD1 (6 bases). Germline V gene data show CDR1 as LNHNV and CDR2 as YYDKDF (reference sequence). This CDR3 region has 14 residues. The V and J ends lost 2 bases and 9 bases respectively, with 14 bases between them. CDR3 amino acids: CATSRNTGSGPQHF. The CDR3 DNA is TGTGCCACCAGCAGAAATACAGGGAGTGGGCCCCAGCATTTT.

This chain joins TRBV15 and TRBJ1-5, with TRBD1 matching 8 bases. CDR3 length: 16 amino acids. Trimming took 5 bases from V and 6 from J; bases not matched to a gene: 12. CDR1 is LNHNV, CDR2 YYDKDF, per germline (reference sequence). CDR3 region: CATSALPGQVFQPQHF. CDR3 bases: TGTGCCACCAGCGCACTTCCGGGACAGGTATTTCAGCCCCAGCATTTT.

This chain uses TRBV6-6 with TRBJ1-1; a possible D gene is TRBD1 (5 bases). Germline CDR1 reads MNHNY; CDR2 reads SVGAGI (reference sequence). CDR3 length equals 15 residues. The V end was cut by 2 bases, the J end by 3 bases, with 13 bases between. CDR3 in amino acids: CASSYDRPTDTEAFF. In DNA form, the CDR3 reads TGTGCCAGCAGTTACGATAGACCGACAGACACTGAAGCTTTCTTT.

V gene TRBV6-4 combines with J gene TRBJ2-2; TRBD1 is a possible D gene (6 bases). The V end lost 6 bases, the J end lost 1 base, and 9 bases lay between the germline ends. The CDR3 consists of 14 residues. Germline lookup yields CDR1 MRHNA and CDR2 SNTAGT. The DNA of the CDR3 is TGTGCCAGCAGGAAGGGACAGAACACCGGGGAGCTGTTTTTT. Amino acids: CASRKGQNTGELFF.

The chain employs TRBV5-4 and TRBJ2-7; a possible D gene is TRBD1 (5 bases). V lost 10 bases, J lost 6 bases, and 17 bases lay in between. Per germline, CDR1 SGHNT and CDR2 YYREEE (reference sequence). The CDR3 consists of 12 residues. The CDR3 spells CALQTDVGEQYF. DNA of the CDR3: TGTGCCTTACAGACAGACGTTGGCGAGCAGTACTTC.

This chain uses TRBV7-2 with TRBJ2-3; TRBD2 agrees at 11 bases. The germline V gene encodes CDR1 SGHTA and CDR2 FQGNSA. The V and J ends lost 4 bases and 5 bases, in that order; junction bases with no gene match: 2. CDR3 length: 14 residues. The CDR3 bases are TGTGCCAGCAGCTCGGGACTAGCGGTAGATACGCAGTATTTT. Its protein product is CASSSGLAVDTQYF. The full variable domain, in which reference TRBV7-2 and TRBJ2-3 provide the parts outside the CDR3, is GAGVSQSPSNKVTEKGKDVELRCDPISGHTALYWYRQSLGQGLEFLIYFQGNSAPDKSGLPSDRFSAERTGGSVSTLTIQRTQQEDSAVYLCASSSGLAVDTQYFGPGTRLTVL.

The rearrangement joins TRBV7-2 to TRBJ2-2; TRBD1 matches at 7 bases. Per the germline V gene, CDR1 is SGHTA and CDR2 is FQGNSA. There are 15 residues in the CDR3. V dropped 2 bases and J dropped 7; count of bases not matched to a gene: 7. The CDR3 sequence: CASSLRRGRGGELFF. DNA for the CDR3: TGTGCCAGCAGCTTAAGAAGGGGGCGCGGCGGGGAGCTGTTTTTT.